The TCR beta chain under discussion was sequenced for a study of blood T cell dynamics during melanoma immunotherapy. Whole-study results and caveats: Clones driving repertoire changes may be melanoma-specific or general immune activation.

The CDR3 totals 13 residues. Trimming removed 5 bases from V and 3 bases from J, with 11 bases in between. CDR1 is SGHVS and CDR2 is FNYEAQ in the germline V gene. This clone showed up just a few times. Its antigen remains unknown. For sorted CD8+ subsets, all extracted DNA was loaded. Using immunoSEQ multiplex PCR, the repertoire was profiled, and TCRdb retains in-frame clones only, with some absent. This sample has more than 10,000 clones, with around nine tenths found just once. Specified time point: week 3, after first cycle of checkpoint inhibitor. Samples come from before therapy and from week 3 after the first blockade cycle.

The V call is TRBV7-6, the J call TRBJ2-7; D may be TRBD1 or TRBD2 (5 bases each). The receptor comes from a human donor with melanoma. The source material was effector memory CD8+ T cells from blood, sampled from a patient treated with checkpoint blockade. In DNA, the CDR3 is TGTGCCAGCAGCCTTGAGGGGCTCTACGAGCAGTACTTC. Protein: CASSLEGLYEQYF.